Below are 8 T cell receptor beta chains sequenced from a single sample in a study of blood T cell repertoires in COVID-19. The repertoire was sequenced with immunoSEQ multiplex PCR; TCRdb's copy has only in-frame clones and lacks some. The repertoire consists of about 36,000 clones, with 80% to 90% occurring once and the leading ten covering around two fifths. Sequenced input: peripheral blood. All receptors derive from a human donor in a cohort sampled during active or convalescent COVID-19. The donor label of this sample is uncertain.

The chain carries TRBV11-2 and TRBJ1-2; D gene ambiguous. In germline, CDR1 is SGHAT, CDR2 FQNNGV. The V end lost 7 bases, the J end lost 1 base, and 13 bases lay between the germline ends. CDR3 length: 14 residues. The CDR3 loop reads CASTPQRNNYGYTF. The CDR3 nucleotides read TGTGCCAGCACCCCCCAGAGGAATAACTATGGCTACACCTTC.

CDR3 in amino acids: CASSLGFSGNTEAFF. In DNA, the CDR3 is TGTGCCAGCAGCTTAGGATTTTCGGGGAACACTGAAGCTTTCTTT. The chain recombines TRBV7-9 with TRBJ1-1; D unclear. The germline V gene encodes CDR1 SEHNR and CDR2 FQNEAQ (reference sequence). Trimming cost V 1 base and J 1 base, with 10 bases left between them. The CDR3 is 15 residues long.

The rearrangement uses TRBV3-1 (or the pseudogene TRBV3-2) and TRBJ2-1, with 8 bases matching TRBD2. V trimming: 4 bases; J trimming: 12 bases; junction bases outside the gene matches: 5. This CDR3 has 12 amino acids. Germline lookup yields CDR1 LGHDT and CDR2 YNNKEL (reference sequence). This chain's CDR3 is CASSRGTSVQFF. The CDR3 nucleotides read TGTGCCAGCAGCCGTGGGACTAGTGTGCAGTTCTTC.

This rearrangement joins TRBV11-1 to TRBJ2-7; 11 nucleotides line up with TRBD1. The germline CDR1 and CDR2 sequences are SGHAT and FQDESV (reference sequence). This CDR3 comprises 15 residues. Germline trimming cut 2 bases from V and 5 bases from J; bases unmatched to any gene: 5. CDR3 sequence (DNA): TGTGCCAGCAGCTTAAAAGGGACAGGGGGAGACGAGCAGTACTTC. As protein: CASSLKGTGGDEQYF.

The genes are TRBV18 and TRBJ1-5; a possible D gene is TRBD1 (6 bases). Per germline, CDR1 KGHSH and CDR2 LQKENI. This CDR3 has 16 amino acids. Trimming shortened V by 1 base and J by 3 bases, and 13 bases separated the two germline ends. The chain's CDR3 is CASSPRGQRDNQPQHF. The DNA for the CDR3 is TGTGCCAGCTCACCACGCGGACAGAGAGACAATCAGCCCCAGCATTTT. Filled out from reference TRBV18 and TRBJ1-5, the complete variable domain reads NAGVMQNPRHLVRRRGQEARLRCSPMKGHSHVYWYRQLPEEGLKFMVYLQKENIIDESGMPKERFSAEFPKEGPSILRIQQVVRGDSAAYFCASSPRGQRDNQPQHFGDGTRLSIL.

CDR3 in amino acids: CASRRGRSNQPQHF. DNA of the CDR3: TGTGCCAGCAGGCGGGGCAGGAGCAATCAGCCCCAGCATTTT. The chain employs TRBV6-5 and TRBJ1-5; D is perhaps TRBD1 (5 bases). V gave up 6 bases and J gave up 1 base, with 10 bases separating them. Germline-derived CDR1 and CDR2 are MNHEY and SVGAGI. This CDR3 region has 14 residues.

This clone has more than one count but fewer than ten. The chain combines TRBV19 with TRBJ2-7; 7 positions agree with TRBD1. Germline CDR1 is LNHDA and CDR2 is SQIVND (reference sequence). V was pared by 6 bases and J by 6 bases, with 8 bases of the junction left unmatched. This CDR3 has 13 residues. The CDR3 DNA reads as TGTGCCAGTAGACAGGGGAGTTCGGGCGAGCAGTACTTC. Its translation is CASRQGSSGEQYF.

This clone came up a few times. The chain carries TRBV27 and TRBJ1-5; the D gene is possibly TRBD1 (5 bases). The V gene lost 0 bases and the J gene lost 4 bases, with 16 bases spanning the gap. This CDR3 has 17 amino acids. Germline CDR1 reads MNHEY; CDR2 reads SMNVEV (reference sequence). CDR3: CASSLSGPRGVNQPQHF. The DNA for the CDR3 is TGTGCCAGCAGTTTATCGGGGCCTCGCGGGGTGAATCAGCCCCAGCATTTT.